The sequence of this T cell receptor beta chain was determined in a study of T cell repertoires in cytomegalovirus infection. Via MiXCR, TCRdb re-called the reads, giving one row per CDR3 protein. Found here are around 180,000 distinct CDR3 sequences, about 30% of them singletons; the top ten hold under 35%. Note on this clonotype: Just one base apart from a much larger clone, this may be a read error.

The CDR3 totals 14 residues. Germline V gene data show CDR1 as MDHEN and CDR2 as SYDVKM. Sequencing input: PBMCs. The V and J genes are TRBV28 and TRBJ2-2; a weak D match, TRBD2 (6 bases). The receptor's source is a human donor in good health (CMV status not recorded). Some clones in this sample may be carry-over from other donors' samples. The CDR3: CGTTGESWTGELFF. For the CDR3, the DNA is TGTGGCACCACGGGGGAGTCGTGGACCGGGGAGCTGTTTTTT.